What follows are 25 T cell receptor beta chains derived from one specimen sequenced in a study of cytomegalovirus exposure and HLA in healthy donors. The PCR contained 60 Vbeta and 13 Jbeta primers. This table comes from immunoSEQ multiplex PCR, and its TCRdb copy is limited to in-frame clones, with some not included. This table lists 75,000 to 100,000 clones. Sample: PBMCs. Receptors originate from a woman aged 55-69 years in good health and CMV-seronegative.

The gene calls are TRBV28 and TRBJ1-2, with 9 nucleotides matching TRBD1. Germline CDR1 reads MDHEN; CDR2 reads SYDVKM. This CDR3 contains 15 residues. V gave up 7 bases and J gave up 5 bases; unmatched junction bases: 11. CDR3 in amino acids: CASKFMAGTGYGYTF. CDR3 sequence (DNA): TGTGCCAGCAAGTTTATGGCCGGGACAGGGTATGGCTACACCTTC.

On this clone itself: Relative to the germline gene, one junction end is altered; a read error may explain this. This rearrangement joins TRBV2 to TRBJ1-3; perhaps TRBD1 as D (5 bases). This CDR3 region has 15 residues. CDR1 is SNHLY, CDR2 FYNNEI, per germline. CDR3 bases: TGTACCAGCAGAACAACCGAGACAGAAGGAAACACCATATATTTT. It codes for CTSRTTETEGNTIYF. The full variable domain, its missing parts supplied by reference TRBV2 and TRBJ1-3, is EPEVTQTPSHQVTQMGQEVILRCVPISNHLYFYWYRQILGQKVEFLVSFYNNEISEKSEIFDDQFSVERPDGSNFTLKIRSTKLEDSAMYFCTSRTTETEGNTIYFGEGSWLTVV.

CDR3 in amino acids: CASTGLAGPYNEQFF. In DNA, the CDR3 is TGTGCCAGCACCGGACTAGCGGGGCCCTACAATGAGCAGTTCTTC. J is TRBJ2-1 and V is TRBV6-1; 12 nucleotides agree with TRBD2. Germline CDR1 reads MNHNS; CDR2 reads SASEGT. With V trimmed by 7 bases and J by 2 bases, 3 bases remained unmatched. CDR3 length: 15 residues.

V is TRBV15 and J is TRBJ2-1; D is possibly TRBD1 (5 bases). The V gene lost 3 bases and the J gene lost 5 bases, with 11 bases spanning the gap. CDR1 and CDR2 (germline): LNHNV, YYDKDF (reference sequence). This CDR3 comprises 14 residues. The CDR3 sequence is CATSRKGPDNEQFF. The CDR3 coding sequence is TGTGCCACCAGCAGGAAGGGGCCTGACAATGAGCAGTTCTTC.

This chain connects TRBV28 to TRBJ1-2; D might be TRBD1 (5 bases). Germline V gives CDR1 MDHEN, CDR2 SYDVKM. CDR3 length equals 14 residues. The V and J ends lost 6 bases and 7 bases respectively, with 18 bases between them. The CDR3 DNA reads TGTGCCAGCAGCGACCTATCAGGGCCCCTTGGCTACACCTTC. Amino acid sequence: CASSDLSGPLGYTF.

V is TRBV29-1 and J is TRBJ2-7; D possibly corresponds to TRBD2 (5 bases). CDR3 length: 13 amino acids. Trimming removed 7 bases at V and 2 bases at J, with 15 bases between. The germline CDR1 and CDR2 sequences are SQVTM and ANQGSEA. The CDR3 DNA sequence: TGCAGCGGGCGAGAGGGTACAGCCTACGAGCAGTACTTC. Encoded protein: CSGREGTAYEQYF.

This chain uses TRBV29-1 with TRBJ2-5; possible D gene TRBD1, 6 bases. V was cut by 2 bases and J by 13 bases, with 17 bases left in between. This CDR3 is 12 amino acids long. Germline V gene lookup returns CDR1 SQVTM and CDR2 ANQGSEA. Written as DNA, the CDR3 is TGCAGCGTTGAAAAGGAGTCGGGGACAAGGTACTTC. Protein: CSVEKESGTRYF.

J is TRBJ2-5 and V is TRBV9; 8 bases match TRBD2. CDR3 length: 16 amino acids. V gave up 3 bases and J gave up 0 bases; unmatched junction bases: 7. Germline lookup yields CDR1 SGDLS and CDR2 YYNGEE. This CDR3 is CASSGLASGYQETQYF. The CDR3 nucleotides read TGTGCCAGCAGCGGCTTGGCTAGCGGGTACCAAGAGACCCAGTACTTC.

DNA for the CDR3: TGTGCCAGCAGTGAAATTCTCTACAATGAGCAGTTCTTC. It encodes CASSEILYNEQFF. This chain connects TRBV6-1 to TRBJ2-1; D uncertain. CDR1 is MNHNS and CDR2 is SASEGT in the germline V gene. The germline V and J ends were trimmed by 2 bases and 3 bases, with 5 bases remaining between them. The CDR3 is 13 amino acids.

The chain employs TRBV5-1 and TRBJ2-7, with unresolved D. The CDR3 is 13 residues long. V was shortened by 1 base and J by 1 base, with 6 bases between the two germline ends. The germline gives CDR1 SGHRS, CDR2 YFSETQ. The CDR3 here is CASSLYESYEQYF. The CDR3 nucleotides read TGCGCCAGCAGCTTGTATGAGTCCTACGAGCAGTACTTC.

The rearrangement joins TRBV4-2 to TRBJ1-2; possible D gene TRBD1, 5 bases. CDR3 size: 13 residues. The V end was cut by 1 base, the J end by 8 bases, with 11 bases between. The germline CDR1 and CDR2 sequences are LGHNA and YNFKEQ. CDR3: CASSQVDSGGYTF. Here the CDR3 DNA reads TGTGCCAGCAGCCAAGTCGATTCAGGGGGCTACACCTTC.

For this clone: The sample carries other DNA sequences with the same CDR3. The rearrangement uses TRBV28 and TRBJ1-4; 8 bases are shared with TRBD1. Germline CDR1 is MDHEN and CDR2 is SYDVKM. The CDR3 is 16 residues long. V lost 6 bases and J lost 7; bases outside the gene matches: 13. CDR3 in amino acids: CASSSSQGALGEKLFF. CDR3 DNA sequence: TGTGCCAGCAGCTCTTCTCAGGGGGCGCTTGGTGAAAAACTGTTTTTT.

The gene calls are TRBV9 and TRBJ2-7; TRBD2 matches at 9 bases. Germline lookup yields CDR1 SGDLS and CDR2 YYNGEE. The CDR3 has 16 amino acids. V lost 4 bases, J lost 5 bases, and 13 bases stayed unmatched. The CDR3 DNA reads as TGTGCCAGCAGCCATACCGGGGCGGGAGGGATGGACGAGCAGTACTTC. Its translation: CASSHTGAGGMDEQYF. Filled out from reference TRBV9 and TRBJ2-7, the complete variable domain reads DSGVTQTPKHLITATGQRVTLRCSPRSGDLSVYWYQQSLDQGLQFLIQYYNGEERAKGNILERFSAQQFPDLHSELNLSSLELGDSALYFCASSHTGAGGMDEQYFGPGTRLTVT.

In DNA, the CDR3 is TGTGCCAGCAGTGAACAGAACACTGAAGCTTTCTTT. It specifies CASSEQNTEAFF. The chain uses TRBV2 and TRBJ1-1; D is ambiguous. This CDR3 is built from 12 residues. Germline CDR1 SNHLY, CDR2 FYNNEI. V was pared by 2 bases and J by 1 base, with 2 bases between.

This sequence joins TRBV5-1 and TRBJ2-5; TRBD2 might be the D (5 bases). Germline V lookup: CDR1 SGHRS, CDR2 YFSETQ. This CDR3 comprises 14 residues. V was pared by 5 bases and J by 4 bases, with 15 bases between. The CDR3 region has the DNA TGCGCCAGCAGGCAGGACTCCCGCGGAGAGACCCAGTACTTC. Amino acid sequence: CASRQDSRGETQYF.

The CDR3 region is CASNRERNQPQHF. DNA for the CDR3: TGTGCCAGCAACAGGGAGCGAAATCAGCCCCAGCATTTT. The rearrangement links TRBV2 to TRBJ1-5; possibly TRBD1 for D (6 bases). CDR1 and CDR2 from the germline V gene are SNHLY and FYNNEI. V lost 7 bases, J lost 4 bases, and 11 bases lay in between. CDR3 size: 13 residues.

J is TRBJ2-7 and V is TRBV19; D is possibly TRBD2 (5 bases). The CDR3 has 13 residues. The germline V gene encodes CDR1 LNHDA and CDR2 SQIVND (reference sequence). Between the trimmed V and J ends, which lost 6 bases and 7 bases, there was a span of 16 bases. DNA for the CDR3: TGTGCCAGTAGAGGGAAAATCCGGGGAGAGCAGTACTTC. It is translated as CASRGKIRGEQYF.

The chain's CDR3 is CAGSRGPTDTQYF. DNA for the CDR3: TGTGCCGGGAGTAGGGGGCCCACAGATACGCAGTATTTT. The chain joins TRBV6-5 to TRBJ2-3; TRBD1 agrees at 7 bases. This CDR3 region has 13 residues. V shed 11 bases and J 2 bases; nucleotides not matched to a gene: 7. Germline loops: CDR1 MNHEY, CDR2 SVGAGI.

The genes are TRBV7-6 and TRBJ2-3; TRBD2 agrees at 7 bases. The trim removed 2 bases at V and 3 bases at J, leaving 11 bases unmatched. CDR1 is SGHVS and CDR2 is FNYEAQ in the germline V gene. CDR3 length equals 17 residues. The CDR3 spells CASSLSVLSGPTDTQYF. The CDR3 DNA follows: TGTGCCAGCAGCTTATCGGTCCTTAGCGGGCCAACAGATACGCAGTATTTT.

The chain recombines TRBV21-1 with TRBJ1-1. TRBV21-1 is described as a pseudogene. This CDR3 is 14 amino acids long. The CDR3 coding sequence is TGTGCCAGCACACAAGGAGTAGTATCGGGGGGTAGAATCTTT. Protein product: CASTQGVVSGGRIF.

The chain uses TRBV10-1 and TRBJ2-7; TRBD2 matches 10 bases. The junction had 7 bases not matched to a gene; V was cut back by 6 bases and J by 11 bases. The CDR3 totals 12 residues. Germline CDR1 WNHNN, CDR2 SYGVQD (reference sequence). As DNA, the CDR3 is TGCGCCAGCAGGGCAGCGGGAGGGCCCGAGTACTTC. Its translation is CASRAAGGPEYF.

J is TRBJ1-2 and V is TRBV28; D is perhaps TRBD1 (6 bases). From germline, CDR1 is MDHEN and CDR2 SYDVKM. The CDR3 is made up of 12 amino acids. V was trimmed by 6 bases and J by 5 bases, leaving 10 bases between them. The CDR3 nucleotides are TGTGCCAGCAGCTGGCAGGGGTATGGCTACACCTTC. It encodes CASSWQGYGYTF.

The chain employs TRBV2 and TRBJ2-7; 14 bases agree with TRBD2. Germline V lookup: CDR1 SNHLY, CDR2 FYNNEI. Trimming took 6 bases from V and 5 from J; bases not matched to a gene: 6. The CDR3 is 15 amino acids. In DNA, the CDR3 is TGTGCCAGCAGCGAGAGGGGACTAGCGGGGGACGAGCAGTACTTC. Protein sequence: CASSERGLAGDEQYF.

The rearrangement links TRBV4-3 to TRBJ2-4, with D maybe TRBD1 (6 bases). V gave up 2 bases and J gave up 0 bases, with 14 bases separating them. This CDR3 is built from 17 residues. Germline loops: CDR1 LGHNA, CDR2 YSLEER. Here the CDR3 DNA reads TGCGCCAGCAGCCAAAGCCGGACAGAGAGAGCCAAAAACATTCAGTACTTC. Protein product: CASSQSRTERAKNIQYF.

This chain connects TRBV4-1 to TRBJ2-5; 12 bases are shared with TRBD2. V shed 0 bases and J 4 bases; nucleotides not matched to a gene: 9. The CDR3 loop spans 18 amino acids. Germline CDR1 MGHRA, CDR2 YSYEKL. The DNA of the CDR3 is TGCGCCAGCAGCCAAGATCTATCTAGCGGGAGGGCCGGAGAGACCCAGTACTTC. Its translation is CASSQDLSSGRAGETQYF.